This TCR beta chain emerged from a study of blood T cell repertoires in COVID-19. Overall study context: From T cells, B-cell-depleted T cells, or PBMCs came the material, which was cDNA or gDNA.

The V segment lost 4 bases and the J segment 6 bases; nucleotides outside the gene matches: 9. This CDR3 is built from 14 residues. Germline CDR1 reads SGHDT; CDR2 reads YYEEEE. As handled by the study authors: Reference gene primer amplification gave nucleated cell count estimates. TCRdb's copy holds only in-frame clones and misses some; the assay was immunoSEQ multiplex PCR. Clone size and the V and J calls come from that table; the DNA yielded D and trimming. The sample includes around 100,000 clones, roughly 80% of them seen just once. The sequencing input was peripheral blood. The chain recombines TRBV5-6 with TRBJ1-1, with 7 bases aligning to TRBD1. The TCR originated in a man aged 45-60 years with acute or convalescent COVID-19. CDR3 protein: CASSVLDRDAEAFF. In nucleotides, the CDR3 is TGTGCCAGCAGCGTGCTAGACAGGGATGCTGAAGCTTTCTTT.